The next 25 T cell receptor beta chains were all read from a single sample in a study of control samples from healthy donors and cancer patients. Libraries were prepared by immunoSEQ multiplex PCR; TCRdb keeps only in-frame clonotypes and omits some of them. The repertoire consists of roughly 89,000 clones, with 75% to 95% occurring once and the leading ten covering about 16%. The sequenced sample consisted of blood. The receptors here all came from a man aged 50-60 years in good health.

V is TRBV7-9 and J is TRBJ2-1; TRBD1 matches at 7 bases. This CDR3 region has 16 residues. Trimming cost V 3 bases and J 3 bases; bases outside gene matches: 8. Germline CDR1 reads SEHNR; CDR2 reads FQNEAQ (reference sequence). CDR3 region: CASSFPGTENYNEQFF. The CDR3 DNA is TGTGCCAGCAGCTTCCCTGGGACAGAAAACTACAATGAGCAGTTCTTC.

The chain links TRBV15 to TRBJ1-5; TRBD1 agrees at 7 bases. V shed 3 bases and J 4 bases; nucleotides not matched to a gene: 3. Germline values: CDR1 LNHNV, CDR2 YYDKDF (reference sequence). This CDR3 region has 14 residues. The CDR3 region is CATSRGQYNQPQHF. DNA of the CDR3: TGTGCCACCAGCAGGGGACAGTATAATCAGCCCCAGCATTTT.

This sequence joins TRBV5-6 and TRBJ2-1, with a possible D match to TRBD1 (6 bases). The germline gives CDR1 SGHDT, CDR2 YYEEEE. The CDR3 totals 13 residues. V dropped 4 bases and J dropped 8 bases, with 13 bases sitting between them. DNA of the CDR3: TGTGCCAGCAGCCTGGACAGAGGCTATGAGCAGTTCTTC. Residues: CASSLDRGYEQFF.

This clone was seen a handful of times. The chain uses TRBV12-5 and TRBJ2-5, with D perhaps TRBD1 (5 bases). V was shortened by 5 bases and J by 3 bases, with 7 bases between the two germline ends. The germline CDR1 and CDR2 sequences are LGHNT and FRNRAP. CDR3 length: 12 residues. In DNA, the CDR3 is TGTGCTAGTGGTATGACAGAAGAGACCCAGTACTTC. It encodes CASGMTEETQYF.

The V call is TRBV7-2, the J call TRBJ1-1, with D hard to call. The V end lost 4 bases, the J end lost 0 bases, and 12 bases lay between the germline ends. Germline-derived CDR1 and CDR2 are SGHTA and FQGNSA. CDR3 length: 15 residues. The CDR3 loop is CASSSRRGMNTEAFF. CDR3 bases: TGTGCCAGCAGCTCAAGACGGGGAATGAACACTGAAGCTTTCTTT.

The CDR3 DNA reads TGTGCCAGCAGCTGGGCCTACGAGCAGTACTTC. Translated: CASSWAYEQYF. The gene calls are TRBV5-5 and TRBJ2-7; no definite D call. The CDR3 loop spans 11 amino acids. Per the germline V gene, CDR1 is SGHKS and CDR2 is YYEKEE (reference sequence). Trimming shortened V by 3 bases and J by 2 bases, and 3 bases separated the two germline ends.

The chain couples TRBV5-6 to TRBJ1-4; D gene unclear. Germline values: CDR1 SGHDT, CDR2 YYEEEE. V shed 0 bases and J shed 6 bases, with 12 bases lying between them. This CDR3 spans 15 amino acids. The CDR3 bases are TGTGCCAGCAGCTTGGTAGGAGGAGTTGATGAAAAACTGTTTTTT. Translated: CASSLVGGVDEKLFF.

The chain couples TRBV7-9 to TRBJ1-1, with 10 bases matching TRBD1. The CDR3 is 14 residues long. Per germline, CDR1 SEHNR and CDR2 FQNEAQ (reference sequence). The trim removed 5 bases at V and 4 bases at J, leaving 4 bases unmatched. CDR3 sequence: CASSLRTGGTEAFF. The DNA of the CDR3 is TGTGCCAGCAGCCTCCGGACAGGGGGCACTGAAGCTTTCTTT.

J is TRBJ1-1 and V is TRBV27; TRBD1 matches at 9 bases. V shed 0 bases and J 5 bases; nucleotides not matched to a gene: 4. Germline CDR1 is MNHEY and CDR2 is SMNVEV (reference sequence). CDR3 length: 15 residues. CDR3 protein: CASSLSGDRATEAFF. CDR3 nucleotides: TGTGCCAGCAGTTTATCTGGGGACAGGGCTACTGAAGCTTTCTTT.

The chain employs TRBV19 and TRBJ1-1, with D maybe TRBD1 (6 bases). CDR1 and CDR2 (germline): LNHDA, SQIVND (reference sequence). V was cut by 1 base and J by 10 bases, with 7 bases left in between. The CDR3 extends over 11 amino acids. The CDR3 region has the DNA TGTGCCAGTAGTATAGGACAGGTAGCTTTCTTT. Its protein is CASSIGQVAFF.

This chain connects TRBV6-1 to TRBJ1-2, with D tentatively TRBD1 (5 bases). V lost 1 base and J 4 bases, leaving 19 bases between the germline ends. The germline V gene has CDR1 MNHNS and CDR2 SASEGT. The CDR3 has 17 residues. DNA for the CDR3: TGTGCCAGCAGTGAAGGGGGCCGATTGACAAGGATCTATGGCTACACCTTC. It encodes CASSEGGRLTRIYGYTF.

J is TRBJ2-3 and V is TRBV19, with D possibly matching TRBD2 (5 bases). Trimming pared 5 bases from V and 3 bases from J, leaving 18 bases between. Germline V CDR1 and CDR2: LNHDA, SQIVND (reference sequence). This CDR3 is built from 16 residues. The CDR3: CASSLPSGGSTDTQYF. CDR3 in DNA: TGTGCCAGTAGTCTCCCCAGCGGTGGATCGACAGATACGCAGTATTTT. Filled out from reference TRBV19 and TRBJ2-3, the complete variable domain reads DGGITQSPKYLFRKEGQNVTLSCEQNLNHDAMYWYRQDPGQGLRLIYYSQIVNDFQKGDIAEGYSVSREKKESFPLTVTSAQKNPTAFYLCASSLPSGGSTDTQYFGPGTRLTVL.

The chain links TRBV3-1 (or the pseudogene TRBV3-2) to TRBJ1-5; D is ambiguous. Trimming pared 5 bases from V and 0 bases from J, leaving 11 bases between. The CDR3 contains 15 residues. Germline assignment: CDR1 LGHDT and CDR2 YNNKEL (reference sequence). In DNA form, the CDR3 reads TGTGCCAGCAGCAAGGACTTCTATAGCAATCAGCCCCAGCATTTT. It encodes CASSKDFYSNQPQHF.

A word on this clone: Germline and junction disagree at one end, which may indicate a read error. The J gene is TRBJ1-1, the V gene TRBV7-7; D is unclear. CDR3 length equals 13 residues. Germline V lookup: CDR1 SSHAT, CDR2 FNYEAQ (reference sequence). CDR3 sequence reads: CASSRSSHTEAFF. The CDR3 nucleotides are TGTGCCAGCAGCCGATCGTCCCACACCGAAGCTTTCTTT.

The genes are TRBV18 and TRBJ1-1; D not certain. V was pared by 0 bases and J by 11 bases, with 19 bases between. Germline V gene sequence: CDR1 KGHSH, CDR2 LQKENI. The CDR3 spans 15 residues. DNA for the CDR3: TGTGCCAGCTCACCACCGCCTACCCGTCCCCAAGCGGCTTTCTTT. Translation: CASSPPPTRPQAAFF.

This sequence joins TRBV2 and TRBJ2-5; the match to TRBD1 covers 7 bases. This CDR3 is 14 amino acids long. Germline CDR1 reads SNHLY; CDR2 reads FYNNEI. V lost 3 bases, J lost 3 bases, and 4 bases stayed unmatched. In DNA, the CDR3 is TGTGCCAGCAGTGATGGGACAGCCAAAGAGACCCAGTACTTC. Its translation: CASSDGTAKETQYF. Combining the CDR3 with reference TRBV2 and TRBJ2-5 gives the whole variable domain EPEVTQTPSHQVTQMGQEVILRCVPISNHLYFYWYRQILGQKVEFLVSFYNNEISEKSEIFDDQFSVERPDGSNFTLKIRSTKLEDSAMYFCASSDGTAKETQYFGPGTRLLVL.

This clone was detected once. V gene TRBV14 combines with J gene TRBJ1-4; D possibly corresponds to TRBD1 (6 bases). The CDR3 length is 17 residues. Trimming took 2 bases from V and 10 from J, leaving 23 bases between them. The germline CDR1 and CDR2 sequences are SGHDN and FVKESK. The CDR3 region has the DNA TGTGCCAGCAGCCAAAGTACCCCGGGGGCCTATAGTGGAAAACTGTTTTTT. It translates to CASSQSTPGAYSGKLFF.

The chain employs TRBV12-3 or TRBV12-4 and TRBJ1-3; TRBD1 aligns across 7 bases. V gave up 5 bases and J gave up 14 bases; unmatched junction bases: 9. This CDR3 comprises 12 residues. The CDR3 DNA sequence: TGTGCCAGCAGTGCCGGGACAGCCCCCTTATATTTT. Protein sequence: CASSAGTAPLYF.

The V call is TRBV30, the J call TRBJ2-2; D is perhaps TRBD1 (6 bases). Trimming shortened V by 4 bases and J by 0 bases, and 12 bases separated the two germline ends. The CDR3 length is 15 residues. CDR1 is GTSNPN and CDR2 is SVGIG in the germline V gene (reference sequence). The CDR3 region has the DNA TGTGCCTGGACCTTCAGGGGTACGAACACCGGGGAGCTGTTTTTT. Protein sequence: CAWTFRGTNTGELFF.

The J gene is TRBJ1-1, the V gene TRBV7-8, with D possibly matching TRBD1 (5 bases). CDR3 size: 15 residues. Trimming cost V 2 bases and J 5 bases, with 15 bases left between them. The germline V gene has CDR1 SGHVS and CDR2 FQNEAQ. The CDR3 here is CASSLYRGSLTEAFF. CDR3 bases: TGTGCCAGCAGCTTATATAGGGGAAGTCTGACTGAAGCTTTCTTT.

This clone was seen only once. The chain has TRBV29-1 and TRBJ1-4; D perhaps matches TRBD1 (6 bases). Germline lookup yields CDR1 SQVTM and CDR2 ANQGSEA. There are 13 residues in the CDR3. Trimming cost V 5 bases and J 11 bases, with 18 bases left between them. CDR3 DNA sequence: TGCAGCGTTTTTATCCAAACTCAGGGGAAACTGTTTTTT. Its protein product is CSVFIQTQGKLFF.

The rearrangement uses TRBV2 and TRBJ2-3, with 9 positions matching TRBD2. Germline CDR1 is SNHLY and CDR2 is FYNNEI. After removal of 8 bases from V and 3 bases from J, the junction contained 9 bases not matched to a gene. The CDR3 runs 15 residues. The CDR3 DNA follows: TGTGCCAGCTGCAGACTAGCGGCGAAAACAGATACGCAGTATTTT. Its protein is CASCRLAAKTDTQYF.

This chain connects TRBV2 to TRBJ2-5; 7 nucleotides agree with TRBD2. This CDR3 is 15 amino acids long. Germline V gene lookup returns CDR1 SNHLY and CDR2 FYNNEI. The J segment lost 0 bases and the V segment lost 2 bases, leaving 3 bases of the junction unmatched. CDR3 DNA: TGTGCCAGCAGTGAAAGCGGGACCTACCAAGAGACCCAGTACTTC. Protein product: CASSESGTYQETQYF.

The chain recombines TRBV2 with TRBJ2-7, with 7 bases that match TRBD2. The CDR3 has 15 residues. Germline lookup yields CDR1 SNHLY and CDR2 FYNNEI. V shed 8 bases and J 3 bases; nucleotides not matched to a gene: 13. This CDR3 reads CASHGGSPTLYEQYF. DNA of the CDR3: TGTGCCAGCCACGGGGGGAGCCCAACCCTCTACGAGCAGTACTTC.

This clone was found a few times. This chain uses TRBV5-6 with TRBJ2-1; tentative D call: TRBD2 (5 bases). There are 14 residues in the CDR3. Germline loops: CDR1 SGHDT, CDR2 YYEEEE. Trimming stripped 4 bases from V and 0 bases from J, with 8 bases between. CDR3 coding DNA: TGTGCCAGCAGCCGGGATGGCTCCTACAATGAGCAGTTCTTC. Protein sequence: CASSRDGSYNEQFF. Full variable domain (missing parts from reference TRBV5-6 and TRBJ2-1): DAGVTQSPTHLIKTRGQQVTLRCSPKSGHDTVSWYQQALGQGPQFIFQYYEEEERQRGNFPDRFSGHQFPNYSSELNVNALLLGDSALYLCASSRDGSYNEQFFGPGTRLTVL.